A selection of T cell receptor beta chains follows, all from one sample in a study of blood T cells in healthy people across ages. TCRdb ran MiXCR on the 5' RACE reads and lists one entry per CDR3 protein. The sample shows fewer than 1,000,000 distinct CDR3 sequences, about 42% of them seen only once. The sequenced material came from blood. These receptors were collected from a man in his fifties or sixties in good health. Both conserved end residues are part of each CDR3. Each record gives: V gene, J gene, D gene, clone size, CDR3 DNA, CDR3 protein. A D gene is named only where the DNA matches it firmly. A row's size may be missing; if present it is once, few, many or a size class.

V: TRBV29-1; J: TRBJ2-1; D: TRBD2; size: few; DNA: TGCAGCGTGGGGGATGCTAGCGGGGTCGGAAATGAGCAGTTCTTC; CDR3: CSVGDASGVGNEQFF
V: TRBV12-3/TRBV12-4; J: TRBJ2-3; D: TRBD1; size: -; DNA: TGTGCCAGCAGCCTCGGACAGGGAGGACCCACAGATACGCAGTATTTT; CDR3: CASSLGQGGPTDTQYF
V: TRBV2; J: TRBJ2-6; D: -; size: few; DNA: TGTGCCAGCAGTGAAGGAGCATCTGGGGCCAACGTCCTGACTTTC; CDR3: CASSEGASGANVLTF
V: TRBV7-2; J: TRBJ1-1; D: -; size: few; DNA: TGTGCCAGCAGCTTAAGGGGGTTTAGCACTGAAGCTTTCTTT; CDR3: CASSLRGFSTEAFF
V: TRBV11-2; J: TRBJ2-1; D: -; size: -; DNA: TGTGCCAGCAGCTTACCCCGGGTTGAGCAGTTCTTC; CDR3: CASSLPRVEQFF
V: TRBV4-3; J: TRBJ1-2; D: TRBD1; size: -; DNA: TGCGCCAGCAGCCCGGGACAGAGTCATGGCTACACCTTC; CDR3: CASSPGQSHGYTF
V: TRBV6-6; J: TRBJ2-1; D: -; size: -; DNA: TGTGCCAGCAGCAAAGGGATTTTCTCCTACAATGAGCAGTTCTTC; CDR3: CASSKGIFSYNEQFF
V: TRBV30; J: TRBJ2-6; D: -; size: -; DNA: TGTGCCTGGAGTGAACAGGCTGGGGCCAACGTCCTGACTTTC; CDR3: CAWSEQAGANVLTF
V: TRBV6-5; J: TRBJ1-6; D: -; size: -; DNA: TGTGCCAGCAGTTACTCGGCAGGGGTCAATTCACCCCTCCACTTT; CDR3: CASSYSAGVNSPLHF
V: TRBV20-1; J: TRBJ2-7; D: -; size: -; DNA: TGCAGTGCTAGTAGAGTCGAGCAGTACTTC; CDR3: CSASRVEQYF
V: TRBV4-3; J: TRBJ2-7; D: TRBD2; size: -; DNA: TGCGCCAGCAGCCAAGTTGCGGCCCGCCAGCGGGGGATCTACGAGCAGTACTTC; CDR3: CASSQVAARQRGIYEQYF
V: TRBV6-5; J: TRBJ2-6; D: -; size: -; DNA: TGTGCCAGCAGTTACTCTGGGTCGAGAAGCTCTGGGGCCAACGTCCTGACTTTC; CDR3: CASSYSGSRSSGANVLTF
V: TRBV4-3; J: TRBJ2-1; D: -; size: -; DNA: TGCGCCAGCAGCCAAAGCCGACCGAATGAGCAGTTCTTC; CDR3: CASSQSRPNEQFF
V: TRBV6-5; J: TRBJ2-1; D: TRBD1; size: -; DNA: TGTTCCAGCAGGGGGACAGGATCTGGGCAGTTCTTC; CDR3: CSSRGTGSGQFF
V: TRBV10-3; J: TRBJ2-5; D: -; size: -; DNA: TGTGCCATCAGTGAGTTTGGGGCCCAAGAGACCCAGTACTTC; CDR3: CAISEFGAQETQYF
V: TRBV5-1; J: TRBJ1-1; D: -; size: -; DNA: TGCGCCAGCAGCTTCACGGCATCCAAGAACACTGAAGCTTTCTTT; CDR3: CASSFTASKNTEAFF
V: TRBV28; J: TRBJ2-6; D: -; size: -; DNA: TGTGGCAGCAGTTTTATTACATCTGGGGCCAACGTCCTGACTTTC; CDR3: CGSSFITSGANVLTF